Listed below are T cell receptor beta chains from one sample, sequenced in a study of T cells in Graves' hyperthyroidism and ophthalmopathy. TCRdb called the multiplex PCR reads again in MiXCR, with one record for every CDR3 protein. The sample shows hundreds of thousands of distinct CDR3 sequences, roughly a sixth of them seen only once. Sequencing was performed on blood. The receptors were gathered from a woman in her forties or fifties with Graves' hyperthyroidism that later progressed to Graves' ophthalmopathy. Each CDR3 is given with its conserved first and last residue. D genes are given only for firm matches. Clone size is given for some rows only: seen once, a few or many times, or a class if the clone is expanded.

many TRBD1 TRBJ2-2 TRBV2 CASSEVGTENTGELFF TGTGCCAGCAGTGAAGTCGGGACAGAGAACACCGGGGAGCTGTTTTTT
NA NA TRBJ1-4 TRBV11-2 CASSLLRQGGEKLFF TGTGCCAGCAGCTTATTAAGGCAGGGAGGCGAAAAACTGTTTTTT
few NA TRBJ2-3 TRBV7-9 CAIQKGPTDTQYF TGTGCCATCCAAAAGGGCCCGACAGATACGCAGTATTTT
NA TRBD2 TRBJ2-2 TRBV5-8 CASSPRLANTGELFF TGTGCCAGCAGCCCCCGACTAGCCAACACCGGGGAGCTGTTTTTT
NA TRBD2 TRBJ2-2 TRBV9 CASSALAGGNTGELFF TGTGCCAGCAGCGCCTTAGCGGGGGGAAACACCGGGGAGCTGTTTTTT
many NA TRBJ1-5 TRBV12-3/TRBV12-4 CASSFGVDQPQHF TGTGCCAGCAGTTTTGGGGTGGATCAGCCCCAGCATTTT
few NA TRBJ1-6 TRBV20-1 CSASGQGSSPLHF TGCAGTGCTAGCGGGCAAGGGTCTTCACCCCTCCACTTT
NA NA TRBJ2-5 TRBV6-1 CASSGYNREGETQYF TGTGCCAGCAGTGGTTATAACAGGGAGGGAGAGACCCAGTACTTC
NA NA TRBJ2-5 TRBV20-1 CSAKRTAQETQYF TGCAGTGCTAAGCGGACAGCACAAGAGACCCAGTACTTC
NA TRBD1 TRBJ1-5 TRBV12-3/TRBV12-4 CASSSTGVQPQHF TGTGCCAGCAGTTCTACAGGGGTTCAGCCCCAGCATTTT
few TRBD2 TRBJ2-3 TRBV3-1 CASSQSSGGITSTDTQYF TGTGCCAGCAGCCAATCTAGCGGGGGAATCACTAGCACAGATACGCAGTATTTT
NA NA TRBJ2-5 TRBV19 CASSSGWTGETQYF TGTGCCAGTTCTAGCGGGTGGACAGGGGAGACCCAGTACTTC
NA TRBD2 TRBJ2-1 TRBV7-6 CASSRGTSGGGFYNEQFF TGTGCCAGCAGCCGTGGGACTAGCGGGGGGGGATTCTACAATGAGCAGTTCTTC
NA NA TRBJ1-2 TRBV19 CASSIAGVDYGYTF TGTGCCAGTAGTATAGCCGGGGTGGACTATGGCTACACCTTC
many NA TRBJ2-1 TRBV20-1 CSARGRGSYNEQFF TGCAGTGCTAGGGGACGCGGCTCCTACAATGAGCAGTTCTTC
few TRBD2 TRBJ2-1 TRBV5-4 CASSPGIGIRGDEQFF TGTGCCAGCAGCCCGGGGATTGGCATCCGGGGGGATGAGCAGTTCTTC
NA TRBD2 TRBJ2-1 TRBV6-2/TRBV6-3 CASSWVGTSGYNEQFF TGTGCCAGCAGTTGGGTGGGGACTAGCGGGTACAATGAGCAGTTCTTC
few NA TRBJ1-4 TRBV11-2 CASSLNSRGNEKLFF TGTGCCAGCAGCTTAAATTCTCGGGGTAATGAAAAACTGTTTTTT
few TRBD2 TRBJ2-3 TRBV6-1 CASSRASGGGFADTQYF TGTGCCAGCAGTCGCGCTAGCGGGGGTGGGTTTGCAGATACGCAGTATTTT
NA NA TRBJ2-3 TRBV6-6 CASSYSGTYTDTQYF TGTGCCAGCAGTTACTCTGGGACCTACACAGATACGCAGTATTTT
many NA TRBJ1-1 TRBV5-5 CASSLSATEAFF TGTGCCAGCAGCTTGTCCGCCACTGAAGCTTTCTTT
many NA TRBJ1-2 TRBV12-3/TRBV12-4 CASRPTAYYGYTF TGTGCCAGCAGACCTACAGCTTACTATGGCTACACCTTC
NA NA TRBJ1-5 TRBV27 CVSSLAGALGQPQHF TGTGTCAGCAGTTTAGCAGGGGCATTGGGTCAGCCCCAGCATTTT
many NA TRBJ2-3 TRBV3-1 CASSPDRTGTDTQYF TGTGCCAGCAGCCCCGACAGGACTGGCACAGATACGCAGTATTTT
NA NA TRBJ2-7 TRBV6-1 CASSDAGLGSYEQYF TGTGCCAGCAGCGACGCAGGGTTGGGTTCCTACGAGCAGTACTTC
NA NA TRBJ1-5 TRBV5-1 CASEGGGVSNQPQHF TGCGCCAGCGAAGGGGGGGGAGTCAGCAATCAGCCCCAGCATTTT
many NA TRBJ1-1 TRBV19 CASREWAARNTEAFF TGTGCCAGTAGAGAGTGGGCGGCGCGGAACACTGAAGCTTTCTTT
few TRBD2 TRBJ2-1 TRBV7-9 CASSLGLAGGQLRFF TGTGCCAGCAGCTTAGGGCTAGCGGGGGGCCAATTGCGGTTCTTC
NA NA TRBJ2-7 TRBV5-1 CASSFVGYEQYF TGCGCCAGCAGCTTCGTCGGATACGAGCAGTACTTC
many NA TRBJ1-1 TRBV6-2/TRBV6-3 CASTYQGLSEAFF TGTGCCAGCACTTATCAGGGTCTCTCTGAAGCTTTCTTT
many TRBD1 TRBJ2-7 TRBV5-1 CASRYSRDRGYEQYF TGCGCCAGCAGGTACTCCCGGGACAGGGGGTACGAGCAGTACTTC
many TRBD1 TRBJ1-2 TRBV5-1 CASSLGTGDYGYTF TGCGCCAGCAGCTTGGGAACAGGGGACTATGGCTACACCTTC
many TRBD2 TRBJ2-5 TRBV5-1 CASSLVLAGEETQYF TGCGCCAGCAGCTTGGTACTAGCGGGGGAAGAGACCCAGTACTTC
many NA TRBJ2-2 TRBV20-1 CSARAARSNTGELFF TGCAGTGCTAGGGCAGCCAGATCGAACACCGGGGAGCTGTTTTTT
NA NA TRBJ2-1 TRBV6-2/TRBV6-3 CASRPRDTLHNEQFF TGTGCCAGCAGACCCCGGGACACCCTACACAATGAGCAGTTCTTC
NA NA TRBJ2-3 TRBV19 CASNDVQGPPDTQYF TGTGCCAGCAACGACGTTCAGGGTCCGCCAGATACGCAGTATTTT
NA NA TRBJ1-5 TRBV7-8 CASSVFESLYGQPQHF TGTGCCAGCAGCGTCTTCGAATCCCTGTATGGGCAGCCCCAGCATTTT
NA NA TRBJ2-3 TRBV20-1 CSAGSGDTQYF TGCAGCGCCGGGAGCGGAGATACGCAGTATTTT
NA TRBD1 TRBJ1-4 TRBV7-9 CASSTADRGPNEKLFF TGTGCCAGCAGCACAGCAGACAGGGGACCCAATGAAAAACTGTTTTTT
NA TRBD1 TRBJ2-5 TRBV19 CASSQGSGTQYF TGTGCCAGCTCACAGGGGTCGGGGACCCAGTACTTC
NA TRBD2 TRBJ2-1 TRBV5-4 CASSPGLAGPEQFF TGTGCCAGCAGCCCGGGACTAGCGGGCCCGGAGCAGTTCTTC